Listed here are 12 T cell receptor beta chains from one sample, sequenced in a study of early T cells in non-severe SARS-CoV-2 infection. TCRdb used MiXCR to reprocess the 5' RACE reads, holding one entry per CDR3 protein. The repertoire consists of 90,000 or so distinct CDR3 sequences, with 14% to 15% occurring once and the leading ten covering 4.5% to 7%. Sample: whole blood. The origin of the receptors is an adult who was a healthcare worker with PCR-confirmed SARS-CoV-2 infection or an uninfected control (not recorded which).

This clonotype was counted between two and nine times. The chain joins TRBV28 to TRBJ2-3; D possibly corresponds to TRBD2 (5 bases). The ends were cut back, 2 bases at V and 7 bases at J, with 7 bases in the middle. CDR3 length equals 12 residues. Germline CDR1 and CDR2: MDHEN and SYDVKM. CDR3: CASSLLGNTQYF. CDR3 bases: TGTGCCAGCAGTTTACTCGGGAATACGCAGTATTTT.

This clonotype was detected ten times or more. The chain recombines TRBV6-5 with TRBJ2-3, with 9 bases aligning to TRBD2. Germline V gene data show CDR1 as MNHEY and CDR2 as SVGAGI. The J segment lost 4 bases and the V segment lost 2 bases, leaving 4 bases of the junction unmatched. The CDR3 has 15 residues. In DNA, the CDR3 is TGTGCCAGCAGTTACGGGGGACTAGCCGCAGATACGCAGTATTTT. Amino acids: CASSYGGLAADTQYF.

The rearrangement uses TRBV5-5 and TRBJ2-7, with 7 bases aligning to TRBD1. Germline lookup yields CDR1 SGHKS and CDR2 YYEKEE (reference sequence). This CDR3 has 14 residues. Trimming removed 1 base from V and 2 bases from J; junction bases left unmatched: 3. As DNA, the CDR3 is TGTGCCAGCAGCTTGTTTGGGACAGCCTACGAGCAGTACTTC. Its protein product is CASSLFGTAYEQYF.

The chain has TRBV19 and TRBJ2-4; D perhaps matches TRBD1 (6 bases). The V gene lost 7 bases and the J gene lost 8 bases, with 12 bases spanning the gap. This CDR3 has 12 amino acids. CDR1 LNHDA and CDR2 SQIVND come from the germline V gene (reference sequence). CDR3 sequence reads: CASKGEGDIQYF. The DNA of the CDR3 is TGTGCCAGTAAAGGAGAGGGGGACATTCAGTACTTC.

The CDR3 protein is CASSLNAAGASSKFF. The CDR3, as DNA: TGTGCCAGCAGCTTAAACGCGGCAGGGGCCTCGAGCAAGTTCTTC. The chain employs TRBV7-2 and TRBJ2-1; D might be TRBD1 (6 bases). The CDR3 is 15 residues long. With 2 bases removed from V and 14 bases from J, the gap between germline ends came to 22 bases. The germline CDR1 and CDR2 sequences are SGHTA and FQGNSA.

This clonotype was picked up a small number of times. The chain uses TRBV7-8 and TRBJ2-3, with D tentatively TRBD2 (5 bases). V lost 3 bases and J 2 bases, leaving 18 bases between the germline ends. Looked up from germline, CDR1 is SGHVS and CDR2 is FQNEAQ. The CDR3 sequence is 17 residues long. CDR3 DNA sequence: TGTGCCAGCAGCTTCTTTGGTAGCGATCATTACACAGATACGCAGTATTTT. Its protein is CASSFFGSDHYTDTQYF.

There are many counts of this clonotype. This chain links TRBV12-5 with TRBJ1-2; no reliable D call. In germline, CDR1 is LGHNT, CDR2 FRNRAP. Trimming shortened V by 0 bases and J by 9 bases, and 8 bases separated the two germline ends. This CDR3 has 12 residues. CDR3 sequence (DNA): TGTGCTAGTGGTTTGGTACGGAGGAGCTACACCTTC. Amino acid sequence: CASGLVRRSYTF.

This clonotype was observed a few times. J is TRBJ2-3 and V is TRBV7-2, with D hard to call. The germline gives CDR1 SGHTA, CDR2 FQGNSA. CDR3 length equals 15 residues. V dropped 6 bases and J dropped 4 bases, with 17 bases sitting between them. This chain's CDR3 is CASRRIAWMADTQYF. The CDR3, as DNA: TGTGCCAGCAGACGGATAGCTTGGATGGCAGATACGCAGTATTTT.

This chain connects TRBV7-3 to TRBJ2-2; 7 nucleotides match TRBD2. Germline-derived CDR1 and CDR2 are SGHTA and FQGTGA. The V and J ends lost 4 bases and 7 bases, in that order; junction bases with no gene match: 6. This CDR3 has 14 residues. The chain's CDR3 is CASSSSGKHGELFF. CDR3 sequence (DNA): TGTGCCAGCAGCTCAAGCGGGAAACACGGGGAGCTGTTTTTT.

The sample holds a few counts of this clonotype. This CDR3 reads CASSRGTVPPDTQYF. DNA for the CDR3: TGTGCCAGCAGCCGGGGGACGGTACCCCCAGATACGCAGTATTTT. The chain joins TRBV11-2 to TRBJ2-3, with D tentatively TRBD2 (6 bases). This CDR3 region has 15 residues. Trimming shortened V by 5 bases and J by 4 bases, and 16 bases separated the two germline ends. CDR1 and CDR2 from the germline V gene are SGHAT and FQNNGV. The full variable domain, its missing parts supplied by reference TRBV11-2 and TRBJ2-3, is EAGVAQSPRYKIIEKRQSVAFWCNPISGHATLYWYQQILGQGPKLLIQFQNNGVVDDSQLPKDRFSAERLKGVDSTLKIQPAKLEDSAVYLCASSRGTVPPDTQYFGPGTRLTVL.

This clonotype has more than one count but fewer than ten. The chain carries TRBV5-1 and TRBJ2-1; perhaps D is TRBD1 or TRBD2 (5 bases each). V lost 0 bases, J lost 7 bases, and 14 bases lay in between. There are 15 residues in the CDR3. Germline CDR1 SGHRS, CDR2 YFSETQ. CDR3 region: CASSLEPMGDNEQFF. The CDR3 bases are TGCGCCAGCAGCTTGGAGCCTATGGGGGATAATGAGCAGTTCTTC.

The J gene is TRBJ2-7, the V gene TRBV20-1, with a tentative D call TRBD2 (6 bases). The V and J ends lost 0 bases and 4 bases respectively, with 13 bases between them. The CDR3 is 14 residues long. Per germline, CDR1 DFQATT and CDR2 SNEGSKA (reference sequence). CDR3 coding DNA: TGCAGTGCTAGAGATAGGGACTCCCTTTACGAGCAGTACTTC. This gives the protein CSARDRDSLYEQYF.